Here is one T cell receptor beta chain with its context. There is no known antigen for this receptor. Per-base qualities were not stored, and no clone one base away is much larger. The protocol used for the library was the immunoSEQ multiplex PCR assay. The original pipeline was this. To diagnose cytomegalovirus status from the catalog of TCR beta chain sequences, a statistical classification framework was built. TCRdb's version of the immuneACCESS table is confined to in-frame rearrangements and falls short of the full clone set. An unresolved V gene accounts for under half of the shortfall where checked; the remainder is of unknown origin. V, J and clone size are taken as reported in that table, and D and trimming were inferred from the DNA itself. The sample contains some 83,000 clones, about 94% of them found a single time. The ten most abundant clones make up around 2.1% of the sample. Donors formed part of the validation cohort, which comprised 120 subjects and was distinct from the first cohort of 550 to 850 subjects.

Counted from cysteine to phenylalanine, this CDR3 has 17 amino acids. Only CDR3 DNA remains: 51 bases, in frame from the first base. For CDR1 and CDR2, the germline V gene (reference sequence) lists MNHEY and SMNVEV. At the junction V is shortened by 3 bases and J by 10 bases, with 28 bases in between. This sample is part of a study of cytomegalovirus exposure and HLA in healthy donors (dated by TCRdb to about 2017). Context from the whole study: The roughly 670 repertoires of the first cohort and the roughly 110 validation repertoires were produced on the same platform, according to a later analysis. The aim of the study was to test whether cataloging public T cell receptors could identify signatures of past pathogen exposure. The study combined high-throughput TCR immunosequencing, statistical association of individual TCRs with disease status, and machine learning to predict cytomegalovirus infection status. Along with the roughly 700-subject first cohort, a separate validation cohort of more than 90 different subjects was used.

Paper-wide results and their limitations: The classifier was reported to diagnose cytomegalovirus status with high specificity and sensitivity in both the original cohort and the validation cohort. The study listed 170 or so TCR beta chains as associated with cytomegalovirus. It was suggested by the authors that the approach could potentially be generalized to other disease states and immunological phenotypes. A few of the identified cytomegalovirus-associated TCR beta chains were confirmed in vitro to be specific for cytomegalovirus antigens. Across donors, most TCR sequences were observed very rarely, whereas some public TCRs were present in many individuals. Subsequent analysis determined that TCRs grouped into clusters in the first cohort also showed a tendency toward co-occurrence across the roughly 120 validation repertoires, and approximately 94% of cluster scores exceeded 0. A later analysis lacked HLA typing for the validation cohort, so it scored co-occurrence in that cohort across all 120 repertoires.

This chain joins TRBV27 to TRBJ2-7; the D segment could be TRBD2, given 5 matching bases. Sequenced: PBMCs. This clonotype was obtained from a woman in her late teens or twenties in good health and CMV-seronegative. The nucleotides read TGTGCCAGCAGTTTTGGGCGGGTTAGGGTGTCCTCGGCTTTTCAGTACTTC. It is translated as CASSFGRVRVSSAFQYF.